This note documents a single T cell receptor (beta chain) sequence. The antigen is unknown. Looked up from germline, CDR1 is SSHAT and CDR2 is FNYEAQ (reference sequence). The CDR3 is made up of 13 amino acids. V lost 5 bases, J lost 5 bases, and 12 bases lay in between. This specimen belongs to a study of cytotoxic CD8 clonotypes in ibrutinib-treated CLL. Study results and caveats: Starting clonality was above that of age-matched healthy donors and tracked circulating CD8+ T-cell counts.

Libraries were prepared by immunoSEQ multiplex PCR; TCRdb keeps only in-frame clonotypes and omits some of them. This table has 150,000 or so clones, around 85% appearing once. The sequences come from PBMCs, collected after 24 months of ibrutinib treatment. The sequence came from a human donor with chronic lymphocytic leukemia. The chain combines TRBV7-7 with TRBJ1-1, with no clear D. The CDR3 coding sequence is TGTGCCAGCAGCCGGACGGCAGAGACTGAAGCTTTCTTT. This codes for CASSRTAETEAFF. Based on the CDR3 plus reference TRBV7-7 and TRBJ1-1, the full variable domain is GAGVSQSPRYKVTKRGQDVTLRCDPISSHATLYWYQQALGQGPEFLTYFNYEAQPDKSGLPSDRFSAERPEGSISTLTIQRTEQRDSAMYRCASSRTAETEAFFGQGTRLTVV.